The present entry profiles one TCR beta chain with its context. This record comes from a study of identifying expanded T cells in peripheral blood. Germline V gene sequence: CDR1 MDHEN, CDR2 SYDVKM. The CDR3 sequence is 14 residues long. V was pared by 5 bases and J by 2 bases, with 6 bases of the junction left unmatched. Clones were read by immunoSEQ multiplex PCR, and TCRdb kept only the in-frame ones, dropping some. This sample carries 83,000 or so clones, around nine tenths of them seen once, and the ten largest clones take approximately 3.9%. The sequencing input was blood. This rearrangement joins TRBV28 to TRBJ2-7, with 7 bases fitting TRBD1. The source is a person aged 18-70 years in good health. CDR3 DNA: TGTGCCAGCAGTCCCCGGACAGGACCCTACGAGCAGTACTTC. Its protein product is CASSPRTGPYEQYF.